Described below is a single T cell receptor beta chain sequence and its context. This sample is part of a study of OX40 agonist ivuxolimab in advanced cancers. Study at large: Patient treatment consisted of intravenous ivuxolimab administration every 2 weeks at 0.01 to 10 mg/kg. Patients in dose escalation had liver, melanoma, kidney or head and neck cancers.

Sequenced by immunoSEQ multiplex PCR; TCRdb stores in-frame clones only, minus some. The top ten hold roughly 14% of the sample, which has some 71,000 clones, around 93% seen once. V dropped 2 bases and J dropped 3 bases, with 5 bases sitting between them. The CDR3 has 13 residues. From germline, CDR1 is MNHEY and CDR2 SMNVEV (reference sequence). Autoimmune disease history or systemic immunosuppression excluded patients. At baseline, cycle 4 day 1, and cycle 7 day 1, blood was sampled. The V and J genes are TRBV27 and TRBJ1-5; D is unclear. The source of this sequence is an adult with an advanced solid tumor such as melanoma, head and neck, liver or kidney cancer. Source: CD4+ or CD8+ T cells sorted from blood, taken in a trial of the OX40 agonist ivuxolimab. CDR3 DNA: TGTGCCAGCAGTTTAACAGACAATCAGCCCCAGCATTTT. Its translation: CASSLTDNQPQHF.